The subject of this entry is one T cell receptor (beta chain). This clonotype was counted a few times. Its antigen is currently not known. Base qualities are not recorded, but no much larger clone differs from it by a single base. Sequencing took place on an Illumina HiSeq 1500. TCRdb passed the public sequencing reads through fastp at Q25 and MiXCR, retaining productive beta sequences. One record per CDR3 amino acid sequence lists the most common genes and DNA. The sample data list fewer than 550,000 distinct CDR3 sequences, and roughly 30% of these were observed just once. Of the sample, around 13% falls within the top ten clones. This record belongs to a study of T cell repertoires in cytomegalovirus infection (dated by TCRdb to about 2019). At the level of the whole study: The HLA type of each donor mattered for the analysis, because public TCR beta signatures pointed to carriage of CMV infection along with the matching HLA type. Beyond this particular receptor, the publication reports: The ex vivo response was dominated by HLA-C-restricted CMV-specific TCR beta clonotypes, and the single most frequent clonotype in two of eight donors was supplied by these HLA-C-restricted clonotypes. Carriers of CMV infection plus the relevant HLA type were discriminated by the cumulative frequency of public TCR beta family members in the study cohort and in an independent approximately 340-donor cohort.

The TCR comes from a human donor in good health (CMV status not recorded). Some clones in this sample may be carry-over from other donors' samples. What was sequenced was PBMCs.

The DNA sequence reads TGTGCCAGCAGCCCTGGACTGGTAGATACGCAGTATTTT. Protein translation: CASSPGLVDTQYF. This receptor chain uses TRBV4-2 and TRBJ2-3; TRBD2 could be the D gene, as 5 bases match. Measured from the cysteine to the phenylalanine, the CDR3 is 13 residues long. The read is trimmed to its CDR3 DNA, 39 bases read in frame from base 1. CDR1 and CDR2 are read off the germline V gene as LGHNA and YNFKEQ. V is clipped by 4 bases and J by 5 bases, and the sequence between their germline boundaries is 10 bases long.